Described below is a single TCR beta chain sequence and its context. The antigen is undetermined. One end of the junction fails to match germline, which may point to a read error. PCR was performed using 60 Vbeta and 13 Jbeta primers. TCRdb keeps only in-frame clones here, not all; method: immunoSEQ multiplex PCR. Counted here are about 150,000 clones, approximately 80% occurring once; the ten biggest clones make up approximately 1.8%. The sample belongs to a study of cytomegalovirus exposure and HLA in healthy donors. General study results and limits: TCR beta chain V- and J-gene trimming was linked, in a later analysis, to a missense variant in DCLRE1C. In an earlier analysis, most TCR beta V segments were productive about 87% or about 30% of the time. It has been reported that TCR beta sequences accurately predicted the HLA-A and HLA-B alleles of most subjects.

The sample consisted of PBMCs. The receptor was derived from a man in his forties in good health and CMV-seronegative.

This chain's CDR3 is CSSSFQGLEQFF. As DNA, the CDR3 is TGTTCCAGCAGCTTTCAGGGGCTTGAGCAGTTCTTC. The chain links TRBV7-9 to TRBJ2-1; TRBD1 is a possible D gene (6 bases). The CDR3 has 12 residues. Per germline, CDR1 SEHNR and CDR2 FQNEAQ (reference sequence).